Following are 27 T cell receptor beta chains from one sample sequenced in a study of T-cell memory formation after mild COVID-19. TCRdb re-called the 5' RACE reads with MiXCR, one entry per CDR3 protein. The sample lists 100,000 or so distinct CDR3 sequences, around 10% occurring once. Sequenced input: PBMCs or a T cell subset sorted from them (not recorded which). The receptors shown here come from a young man who had mild COVID-19 (a few samples of this study predate the infection). Cell type and time point are not known.

The table lists this clonotype with many counts. The chain has TRBV4-3 and TRBJ2-6; D is ambiguous. With 0 bases removed from V and 0 bases from J, the gap between germline ends came to 6 bases. The CDR3 sequence is 16 residues long. Per the germline V gene, CDR1 is LGHNA and CDR2 is YSLEER. The CDR3 spells CASSQESASGANVLTF. In nucleotides, the CDR3 is TGCGCCAGCAGCCAAGAGTCCGCCTCTGGGGCCAACGTCCTGACTTTC.

V gene TRBV7-6 combines with J gene TRBJ1-2; TRBD1 matches at 9 bases. The CDR3 length is 14 residues. Trimming at V came to 7 bases and at J to 8 bases, leaving 11 bases not matched to a gene. Germline values: CDR1 SGHVS, CDR2 FNYEAQ. CDR3 in DNA: TGTGCCAGCACCAGTCTGGGACAGGGTAGAGGCTACACCTTC. Amino acids: CASTSLGQGRGYTF.

CDR3 loop: CSARDKGEQGFQETQYF. CDR3 DNA: TGCAGTGCTAGAGATAAGGGAGAACAGGGGTTCCAAGAGACCCAGTACTTC. The chain couples TRBV20-1 to TRBJ2-5; 7 nucleotides agree with TRBD1. V shed 0 bases and J 1 base; nucleotides not matched to a gene: 11. Looked up from germline, CDR1 is DFQATT and CDR2 is SNEGSKA (reference sequence). CDR3 size: 17 residues.

The chain has TRBV12-3 or TRBV12-4 and TRBJ2-1; the D is unclear. Trimming pared 6 bases from V and 8 bases from J, leaving 8 bases between. There are 11 residues in the CDR3. The CDR3 loop is CASSTSYEQFF. The CDR3 nucleotides read TGTGCCAGCAGCACCAGTTATGAGCAGTTCTTC.

This clonotype turned up a few times. The rearrangement joins TRBV23-1 to TRBJ2-7, with 7 bases that match TRBD1. TRBV23-1 qualifies as an ORF whose function is uncertain. Trimming took 6 bases from V and 6 from J; bases not matched to a gene: 11. The length of the CDR3 is 14 residues. The DNA of the CDR3 is TGCGCCAGCAGAAGGGGGCAGGGGCCGAGCGAGCAGTACTTC. Its translation: CASRRGQGPSEQYF.

This chain uses TRBV23-1 with TRBJ1-2, with D unclear. TRBV23-1 carries the ORF label, with uncertain function. This CDR3 contains 13 residues. V dropped 8 bases and J dropped 2 bases, with 12 bases sitting between them. The CDR3: CASVEAGNYGYTF. In nucleotides, the CDR3 is TGCGCCAGCGTCGAGGCAGGAAACTATGGCTACACCTTC.

The CDR3 sequence is CASSVLGGAGAFF. The CDR3 DNA reads as TGTGCCAGCAGTGTCCTGGGGGGGGCCGGGGCTTTCTTT. The rearrangement joins TRBV27 to TRBJ1-1; D is perhaps TRBD1 (6 bases). Deletions cut 5 bases from V and 11 bases from J, with 18 bases between. CDR1 and CDR2 from the germline V gene are MNHEY and SMNVEV (reference sequence). The CDR3 extends over 13 amino acids.

The CDR3 region has the DNA TGTGCCAGCAGCTTAGACGGGACTAGCGGGGCAAGAGAGCAGTACGTC. Its protein is CASSLDGTSGAREQYV. The gene calls are TRBV7-2 and TRBJ2-7; 13 bases line up with TRBD2. V trimming: 1 base; J trimming: 7 bases; junction bases outside the gene matches: 7. The length of the CDR3 is 16 residues. Germline V gives CDR1 SGHTA, CDR2 FQGNSA.

This clonotype was recorded many times. V is TRBV7-7 and J is TRBJ2-2; no clear D. V lost 3 bases and J lost 5, with 7 bases in between. This CDR3 has 13 amino acids. The germline gives CDR1 SSHAT, CDR2 FNYEAQ (reference sequence). The CDR3 reads CASSFRVTGELFF. Written as DNA, the CDR3 is TGTGCCAGCAGCTTTCGGGTGACCGGGGAGCTGTTTTTT. Together with reference TRBV7-7 and TRBJ2-2, the CDR3 gives the full variable domain: GAGVSQSPRYKVTKRGQDVTLRCDPISSHATLYWYQQALGQGPEFLTYFNYEAQPDKSGLPSDRFSAERPEGSISTLTIQRTEQRDSAMYRCASSFRVTGELFFGEGSRLTVL.

This clonotype occurred a few times. The V gene is TRBV5-1, the J gene TRBJ1-1; D is uncertain. Per germline, CDR1 SGHRS and CDR2 YFSETQ. The CDR3 extends over 12 amino acids. Trimming removed 2 bases at V and 6 bases at J, with 8 bases between. CDR3 sequence: CASSFGSAEAFF. CDR3 sequence (DNA): TGCGCCAGCAGCTTTGGGAGCGCTGAAGCTTTCTTT.

The chain is built from TRBV6-5 and TRBJ1-5; 10 bases agree with TRBD1. Germline V gives CDR1 MNHEY, CDR2 SVGAGI. This CDR3 spans 15 amino acids. V lost 3 bases, J lost 4 bases, and 3 bases stayed unmatched. The CDR3 coding sequence is TGTGCCAGCAGTTATGGGACAGGGGATAATCAGCCCCAGCATTTT. Translated: CASSYGTGDNQPQHF.

This chain links TRBV15 with TRBJ2-7; 11 bases line up with TRBD2. Germline assignment: CDR1 LNHNV and CDR2 YYDKDF (reference sequence). CDR3 length: 15 residues. The V segment lost 3 bases and the J segment 2 bases; nucleotides outside the gene matches: 3. The CDR3 loop is CATSRLTSGTYEQYF. CDR3 nucleotide sequence: TGTGCCACCAGCAGGTTGACTAGCGGGACCTACGAGCAGTACTTC.

V is TRBV5-1 and J is TRBJ1-1; perhaps TRBD1 as D (6 bases). Between the trimmed V and J ends, which lost 3 bases and 5 bases, there was a span of 14 bases. CDR1 and CDR2 from the germline V gene are SGHRS and YFSETQ. The CDR3 runs to 14 residues. The CDR3 bases are TGCGCCAGCAGCTCTGAGGGGGTGGGAACTGAAGCTTTCTTT. Amino acid sequence: CASSSEGVGTEAFF.

This clonotype was counted only a few times. This chain joins TRBV12-3 or TRBV12-4 and TRBJ1-6; D gene uncertain. This CDR3 has 14 residues. The V and J ends lost 8 bases and 7 bases respectively, with 15 bases between them. The CDR3 nucleotides are TGTGCCAGCGCTCGGGCCGGAGGGAATTCACCCCTCCACTTT. Encoded protein: CASARAGGNSPLHF.

This rearrangement joins TRBV6-5 to TRBJ2-2; D is possibly TRBD2 (6 bases). The CDR3 spans 14 residues. V dropped 0 bases and J dropped 7 bases, with 9 bases sitting between them. The germline V gene has CDR1 MNHEY and CDR2 SVGAGI. CDR3 coding DNA: TGTGCCAGCAGTTACTCTAGGGGAGGCGGGGAGCTGTTTTTT. Translating it yields CASSYSRGGGELFF.

The chain has TRBV7-3 and TRBJ2-1; 8 nucleotides match TRBD2. The CDR3 sequence is 12 residues long. Unmatched junction bases numbered 1, after V lost 0 bases and J lost 12 bases. Germline V gives CDR1 SGHTA, CDR2 FQGTGA. CDR3 sequence (DNA): TGTGCCAGCAGCTTAACGCGGGGGGTGCAGTTCTTC. It yields the protein CASSLTRGVQFF.

This clonotype was counted only a few times. V and J are TRBV6-2 or TRBV6-3 and TRBJ2-7; D assignment may be TRBD1 or TRBD2 (5 bases each). The germline V gene has CDR1 MNHEY and CDR2 SVGEGT. The germline V and J ends were trimmed by 5 bases and 6 bases, with 20 bases remaining between them. CDR3 length equals 15 residues. The CDR3 spells CASSQSYGARSEQYF. In nucleotides, the CDR3 is TGTGCCAGCAGTCAAAGCTACGGGGCGCGGTCCGAGCAGTACTTC.

Only a few counts were recorded for this clonotype. J is TRBJ2-5 and V is TRBV20-1; D is unresolved. V was trimmed by 0 bases and J by 5 bases, leaving 16 bases between them. CDR1 DFQATT and CDR2 SNEGSKA come from the germline V gene (reference sequence). The CDR3 length is 15 residues. The CDR3 DNA reads as TGCAGTGCTAGAGATCCTGAGTGGTCTTCTGAGACCCAGTACTTC. It translates to CSARDPEWSSETQYF.

This clonotype was counted between two and nine times. The genes are TRBV4-3 and TRBJ1-2, with 7 nucleotides matching TRBD1. The trim removed 11 bases at V and 7 bases at J, leaving 7 bases unmatched. Germline CDR1 is LGHNA and CDR2 is YSLEER. The CDR3 length is 11 residues. The DNA for the CDR3 is TGCGCCGGTAGCCGGGACAGTGGCTACACCTTC. This encodes CAGSRDSGYTF.

The V call is TRBV29-1, the J call TRBJ2-1; D is ambiguous. Germline CDR1 is SQVTM and CDR2 is ANQGSEA. The V end was cut by 2 bases, the J end by 5 bases, with 4 bases between. The CDR3 runs to 11 residues. The CDR3 DNA is TGCAGCGTTGAACGAAACAATGAGCAGTTCTTC. Amino acid sequence: CSVERNNEQFF.

This chain joins TRBV24-1 and TRBJ1-1; 9 bases map to TRBD1. The CDR3 sequence is 17 residues long. Germline V gene lookup returns CDR1 KGHDR and CDR2 SFDVKD. Unmatched junction bases numbered 5, after V lost 0 bases and J lost 1 base. The CDR3 sequence: CATSDLRGQGENTEAFF. The CDR3 region has the DNA TGTGCCACCAGTGATTTGAGGGGACAGGGCGAGAACACTGAAGCTTTCTTT.

The V call is TRBV12-3 or TRBV12-4, the J call TRBJ2-7, with 7 nucleotides matching TRBD1. After removal of 6 bases from V and 2 bases from J, the junction contained 7 bases not matched to a gene. The CDR3 is made up of 14 amino acids. Written as DNA, the CDR3 is TGTGCCAGCAGGTCACAGGGGCCCACCTACGAGCAGTACTTC. It is translated as CASRSQGPTYEQYF.

This chain joins TRBV29-1 and TRBJ1-2; D unresolved. The germline CDR1 and CDR2 sequences are SQVTM and ANQGSEA. The V gene lost 5 bases and the J gene lost 7 bases, with 2 bases spanning the gap. The CDR3 covers 8 residues. This chain's CDR3 is CSVPGYTF. Written as DNA, the CDR3 is TGCAGCGTTCCTGGCTACACCTTC.

This chain links TRBV6-2 or TRBV6-3 with TRBJ1-3; D is uncertain. Germline V lookup: CDR1 MNHEY, CDR2 SVGEGT. The CDR3 has 14 amino acids. Trimming cost V 6 bases and J 3 bases, with 12 bases left between them. CDR3 sequence: CASRLEGLGNTIYF. The CDR3 DNA is TGTGCCAGCAGGCTCGAGGGTCTTGGAAACACCATATATTTT.

The chain recombines TRBV7-9 with TRBJ2-5; 8 bases agree with TRBD2. Germline V lookup: CDR1 SEHNR, CDR2 FQNEAQ (reference sequence). The CDR3 totals 14 residues. Trimming at V came to 4 bases and at J to 2 bases, leaving 3 bases not matched to a gene. The CDR3 nucleotides are TGTGCCAGCAGCTACGGGGGGGGACAAGAGACCCAGTACTTC. Translated, it gives CASSYGGGQETQYF.

V usage is TRBV27 and J usage is TRBJ2-7, with no clear D. The CDR3 extends over 14 amino acids. In germline, CDR1 is MNHEY, CDR2 SMNVEV (reference sequence). The V end lost 4 bases, the J end lost 0 bases, and 10 bases lay between the germline ends. The CDR3 sequence: CASSYGGISYEQYF. CDR3 sequence (DNA): TGTGCCAGCAGTTACGGCGGAATCTCCTACGAGCAGTACTTC.

This clonotype appeared a few times. V gene TRBV7-9 combines with J gene TRBJ2-7; D unclear. Germline loops: CDR1 SEHNR, CDR2 FQNEAQ (reference sequence). Trimming took off 6 bases at V and 1 base at J, with 10 bases between the two ends. This CDR3 spans 13 amino acids. The CDR3 sequence: CASSQPESYEQYV. CDR3 in DNA: TGTGCCAGCAGTCAACCGGAATCCTACGAGCAGTACGTC.